The present TCR beta chain was sequenced within a study of blood T cells in healthy people across ages. Broader study findings: Older age went with lower TCR beta diversity per million T cells, in a roughly linear way.

A sample-barcoded 5' primer and a J-beta primer mix were used in a second PCR of roughly 7 to 12 cycles. TCRdb reprocessed the 5' RACE reads with MiXCR, giving one entry per CDR3 protein. The data hold roughly 1.5 million distinct CDR3 sequences, with roughly 43% observed a single time. The CDR3 totals 17 residues. Germline V gene lookup returns CDR1 MNHEY and CDR2 SVGEGT. Details on this clonotype: No antigen is known for it.

Sequenced: blood. This sequence originates from a woman under 30 in good health. This chain joins TRBV6-2 or TRBV6-3 and TRBJ2-1, with TRBD2 matching 10 bases. TRBJ2-7 explains the end of the DNA better; the J call may be wrong. The DNA for the CDR3 is TGTGCCAGCAGGAAAGGGGTTAGCGGGAGGCCCTACAATGAGCAGTACTTC. Protein sequence: CASRKGVSGRPYNEQYF.